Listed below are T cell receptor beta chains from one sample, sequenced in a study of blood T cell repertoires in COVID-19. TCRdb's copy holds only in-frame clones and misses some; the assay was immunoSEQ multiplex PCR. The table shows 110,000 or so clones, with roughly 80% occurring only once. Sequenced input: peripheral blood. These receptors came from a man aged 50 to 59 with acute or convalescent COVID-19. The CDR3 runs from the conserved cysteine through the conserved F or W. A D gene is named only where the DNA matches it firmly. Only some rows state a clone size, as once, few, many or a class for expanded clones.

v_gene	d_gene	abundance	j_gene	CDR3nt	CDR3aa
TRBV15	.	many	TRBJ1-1	TGTGCCACCAGCAGAGATATGCAGTTGATGAACACTGAAGCTTTCTTT	CATSRDMQLMNTEAFF
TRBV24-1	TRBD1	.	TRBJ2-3	TGTGCCACCAGTGATACGGGACAGGGGGCCACAGATACGCAGTATTTT	CATSDTGQGATDTQYF
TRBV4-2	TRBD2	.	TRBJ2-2	TGTGCCAGCAGCCAACGGGGGAGGGTCGGCGGGGAGCTGTTTTTT	CASSQRGRVGGELFF
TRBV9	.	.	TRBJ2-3	TGTGCCAGCAGCCCCTATGTGTCAGATACGCAGTATTTT	CASSPYVSDTQYF
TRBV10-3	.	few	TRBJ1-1	TGTGCCATCAGCGCCCCGGGGGTCACTGAAGCTTTCTTT	CAISAPGVTEAFF
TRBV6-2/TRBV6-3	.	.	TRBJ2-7	TGTGCCAGCAGCTCCCCGACAGCCTTCTCCTACGAGCAGTACTTC	CASSSPTAFSYEQYF
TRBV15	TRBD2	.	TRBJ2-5	TGTGCCACCAGCAGAGATGAGGTAGCGGGCCAAGAGACCCAGTACTTC	CATSRDEVAGQETQYF
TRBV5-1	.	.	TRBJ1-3	TGCGCCAGCAGCTTGGATCAGGGGAGAAACACCATATATTTT	CASSLDQGRNTIYF
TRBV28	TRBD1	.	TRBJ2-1	TGTGCCAGCAGTTTCAGGGGGCGCAATTTAAATGAGCAGTTCTTC	CASSFRGRNLNEQFF
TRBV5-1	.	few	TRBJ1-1	TGCGCCAGCAGCTATTCCGACAGGAGTGAAGCTTTCTTT	CASSYSDRSEAFF
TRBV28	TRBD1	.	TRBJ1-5	TGTGCCAGCAGCCGAGCGACAGGGGGCGGGGGCAATCAGCCCCAGCATTTT	CASSRATGGGGNQPQHF
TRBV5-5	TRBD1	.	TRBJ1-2	TGTGCCAGCAGCTCCCCCCGGGACAGGGGTTCCCGAGCTAACTATGGCTACACCTTC	CASSSPRDRGSRANYGYTF
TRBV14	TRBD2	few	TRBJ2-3	TGTGCCAGCAGCGTGAGCGGGGCTGCGCAGTATTTT	CASSVSGAAQYF
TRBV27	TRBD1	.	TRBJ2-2	TGTGCCAGCAGCCCCCATCCGGGACAGGGTTCCACCGGGGAGCTGTTTTTT	CASSPHPGQGSTGELFF
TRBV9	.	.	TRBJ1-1	TGTGCCAGCAGCCCCGTCGGGAAGGAAGCTTTCTTT	CASSPVGKEAFF
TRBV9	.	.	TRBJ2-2	TGTGCCTCGGAGGCGCGGGCGAACACCGGGGAGCTGTTTTTT	CASEARANTGELFF
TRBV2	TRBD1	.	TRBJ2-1	TGTGCCAGCAGCCTGGGACAGGGGTCGGGGTTCTTC	CASSLGQGSGFF
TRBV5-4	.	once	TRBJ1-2	TGTGCCAGCAGCTTGGGGGTAGGGGGTGACTATGGCTACACCTTC	CASSLGVGGDYGYTF
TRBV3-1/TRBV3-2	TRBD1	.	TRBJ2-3	TGTGCCAGCAGTCCCGGGACAGGGGGAACGGATACGCAGTATTTT	CASSPGTGGTDTQYF
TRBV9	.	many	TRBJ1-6	TGTGCCAGCAGCCCGCGGTTAGGCTCCTCACCCCTCCACTTT	CASSPRLGSSPLHF
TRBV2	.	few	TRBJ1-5	TGTGCCAGCAGCTGGGACAAAAATCAGCCCCAGCATTTT	CASSWDKNQPQHF
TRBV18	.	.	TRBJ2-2	TGTGCCAGCTCACCACCCAACAGGGTTACCGGGGAGCTGTTTTTT	CASSPPNRVTGELFF
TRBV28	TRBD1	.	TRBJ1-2	TGTGCCAGCAGTTTCTCAACCGGGACAGGGGACCACTATGGCTACACCTTC	CASSFSTGTGDHYGYTF
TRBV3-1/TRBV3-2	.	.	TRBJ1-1	TGTGCCAGCAGCGATTTAGGGGGGAGGGGTGAAGCTTTCTTT	CASSDLGGRGEAFF
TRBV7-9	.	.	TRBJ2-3	TGTGCCCGAGGGGGAGAAATTACAGATACGCAGTATTTT	CARGGEITDTQYF
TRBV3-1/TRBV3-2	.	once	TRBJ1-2	TGTGCCAGCAGCCAAACAGGGTATGGCTACACCTTC	CASSQTGYGYTF
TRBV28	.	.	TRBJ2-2	TGTGCCAGCAGTTTCCCCGGACAGCGCACCGGGGAGCTGTTTTTT	CASSFPGQRTGELFF
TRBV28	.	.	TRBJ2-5	TGTGCCAGCAGCCGACTGAGCCGGTACCAAGAGACCCAGTACTTC	CASSRLSRYQETQYF
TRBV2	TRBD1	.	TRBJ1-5	TGTGCCAGCAGTGAGAGACAGGGGGCCCAGCCCCAGCATTTT	CASSERQGAQPQHF
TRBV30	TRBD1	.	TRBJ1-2	TGTGCCTGGAGTGTACAGGGGAAAGAAGGCTATGGCTACACCTTC	CAWSVQGKEGYGYTF
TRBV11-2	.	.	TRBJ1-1	TGTGCCAGCAGCGAATCCAGACCGGCGGGCACTGAAGCTTTCTTT	CASSESRPAGTEAFF
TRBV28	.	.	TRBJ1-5	TGTGCCAGCAGTTTCCCGACAGGTCACCAGCCCCAGCATTTT	CASSFPTGHQPQHF
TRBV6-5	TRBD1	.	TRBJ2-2	TGTGCCAGCAGTCGACAGGGAAACACCGGGGAGCTGTTTTTT	CASSRQGNTGELFF
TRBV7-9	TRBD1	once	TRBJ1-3	TGTGCCAGCAGCTCTAGGACAGGAGGCTCTGGAAACACCATATATTTT	CASSSRTGGSGNTIYF
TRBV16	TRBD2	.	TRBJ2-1	TGTGCCAGCAGCCTTGGACTAGCGGTCTACAATGAGCAGTTCTTC	CASSLGLAVYNEQFF
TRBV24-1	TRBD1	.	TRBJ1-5	TGTGCCACCAGTGATGGGGACAGGGGCAATCAGCCCCAGCATTTT	CATSDGDRGNQPQHF
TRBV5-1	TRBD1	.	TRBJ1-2	TGCGCCAGCAGCATCGGGACAGGGGAAGGCTACACCTTC	CASSIGTGEGYTF
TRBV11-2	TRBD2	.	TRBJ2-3	TGTGCCAGCAGCCGAGGGACTAGCGGGGGACAATTGACAGATACGCAGTATTTT	CASSRGTSGGQLTDTQYF
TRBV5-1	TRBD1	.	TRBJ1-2	TGCGCCAGCAGCTTGGCCGTACAGGGGGGTGGCTACACCTTC	CASSLAVQGGGYTF